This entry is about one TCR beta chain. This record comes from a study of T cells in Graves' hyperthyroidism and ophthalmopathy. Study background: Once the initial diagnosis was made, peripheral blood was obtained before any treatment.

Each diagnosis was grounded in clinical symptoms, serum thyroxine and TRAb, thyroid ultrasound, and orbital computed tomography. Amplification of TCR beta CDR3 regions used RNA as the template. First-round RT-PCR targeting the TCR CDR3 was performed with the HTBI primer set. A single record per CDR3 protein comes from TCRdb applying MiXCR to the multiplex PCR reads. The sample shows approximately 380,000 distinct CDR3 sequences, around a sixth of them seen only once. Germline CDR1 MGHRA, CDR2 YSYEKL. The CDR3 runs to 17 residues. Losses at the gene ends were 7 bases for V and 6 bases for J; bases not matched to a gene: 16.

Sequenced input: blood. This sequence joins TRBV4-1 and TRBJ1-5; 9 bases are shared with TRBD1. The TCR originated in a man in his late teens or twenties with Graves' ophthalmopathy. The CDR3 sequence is CASTPEPGQGGFQPQHF. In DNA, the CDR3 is TGCGCCAGCACCCCGGAACCGGGACAGGGAGGTTTTCAGCCCCAGCATTTT.